This TCR beta chain was retrieved from a study of tumour-infiltrating T cells in Burkitt lymphoma. Study-wide background: The Burkitt lymphoma cohort spanned all epidemiological subtypes. Repertoire clonality predicted overall and progression-free survival. Regarding the study as a whole: Several public clonotypes were shared across many Burkitt lymphoma patients.

Method: immunoSEQ multiplex PCR; TCRdb's copy keeps in-frame clones and lacks some. This sample's clone table lists about eight clones. Germline-derived CDR1 and CDR2 are SGHNT and YYREEE (reference sequence). Trimming left V 6 bases short and J 5 bases short, with 21 bases between. The CDR3 runs 17 residues. About this clone itself: No antigen is known for it.

V gene TRBV5-4 combines with J gene TRBJ2-6; the D is unclear. The sample was tumor tissue. The TCR sequence derives from a human donor with Burkitt lymphoma. CDR3 loop: CASNTFTRQSRANVLTF. In nucleotides, the CDR3 is TGTGCCAGCAATACCTTTACCAGACAAAGTCGGGCCAACGTCCTGACTTTC.